The T cell receptor (beta chain) under discussion was sequenced for a study of T cells in Graves' hyperthyroidism and ophthalmopathy. TCR beta CDR3 regions were amplified from RNA transcripts. The HTBI set primed first-round TCR CDR3 RT-PCR. TCRdb ran MiXCR on the multiplex PCR reads and lists one entry per CDR3 protein. The table includes some 360,000 distinct CDR3 sequences, around 18% detected once. In making diagnoses, clinical symptoms, serum thyroxine and TRAb, thyroid ultrasound and orbital computed tomography were all used. This sample holds PBMCs from 9.5 to 10 ml fresh peripheral blood. This CDR3 comprises 16 residues. The V and J ends lost 4 bases and 5 bases, in that order; junction bases with no gene match: 5. From germline, CDR1 is SGHTA and CDR2 FQGNSA.

Sequenced: blood. This clonotype was obtained from a woman aged 40-49 years with Graves' ophthalmopathy. J is TRBJ2-5 and V is TRBV7-2; the match to TRBD2 covers 15 bases. CDR3 sequence (DNA): TGTGCCAGCAGCTCTCGGACTAGCGGGAGGGGTGAGACCCAGTACTTC. Protein product: CASSSRTSGRGETQYF.